This TCR beta chain is from a study of blood T cell repertoires in COVID-19. Clones were read by immunoSEQ multiplex PCR, and TCRdb kept only the in-frame ones, dropping some. The data show some 89,000 clones, over 75% seen once. With V trimmed by 2 bases and J by 3 bases, 18 bases remained unmatched. The V gene's germline CDR1 is MNHEY and CDR2 SVGEGT. This CDR3 is built from 20 residues. V gene TRBV6-2 or TRBV6-3 combines with J gene TRBJ2-1; 8 nucleotides align to TRBD2. The sequenced material came from peripheral blood. This TCR came from a man in his fifties or sixties with acute or convalescent COVID-19. The DNA for the CDR3 is TGTGCCAGCAGTTACCCCTACAGGGTCGGGGGGGGATCGGTCTACAATGAGCAGTTCTTC. Residues: CASSYPYRVGGGSVYNEQFF.